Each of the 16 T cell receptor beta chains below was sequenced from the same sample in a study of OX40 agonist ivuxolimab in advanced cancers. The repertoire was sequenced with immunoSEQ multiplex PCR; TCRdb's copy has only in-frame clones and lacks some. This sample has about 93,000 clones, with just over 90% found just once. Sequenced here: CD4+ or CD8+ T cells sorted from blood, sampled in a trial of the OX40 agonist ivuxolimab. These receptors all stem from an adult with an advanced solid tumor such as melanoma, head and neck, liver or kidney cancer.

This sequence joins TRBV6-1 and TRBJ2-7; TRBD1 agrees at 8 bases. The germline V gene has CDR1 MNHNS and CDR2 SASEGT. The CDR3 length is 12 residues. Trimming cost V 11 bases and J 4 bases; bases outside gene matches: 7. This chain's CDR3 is CAATTGVYEQYF. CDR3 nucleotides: TGTGCCGCGACGACAGGGGTTTACGAGCAGTACTTC.

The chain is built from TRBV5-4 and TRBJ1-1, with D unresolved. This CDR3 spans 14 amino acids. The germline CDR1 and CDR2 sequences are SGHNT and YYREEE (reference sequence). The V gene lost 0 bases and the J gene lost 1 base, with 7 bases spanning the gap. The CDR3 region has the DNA TGTGCCAGCAGCTTGGGGGTCGGGAACACTGAAGCTTTCTTT. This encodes CASSLGVGNTEAFF.

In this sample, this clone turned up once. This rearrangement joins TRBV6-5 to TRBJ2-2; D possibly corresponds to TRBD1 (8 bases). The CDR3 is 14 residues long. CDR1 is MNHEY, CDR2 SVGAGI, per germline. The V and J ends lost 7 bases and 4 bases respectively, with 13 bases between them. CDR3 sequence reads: CASTHRGGTGELFF. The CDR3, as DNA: TGTGCCAGCACACACAGGGGGGGCACCGGGGAGCTGTTTTTT.

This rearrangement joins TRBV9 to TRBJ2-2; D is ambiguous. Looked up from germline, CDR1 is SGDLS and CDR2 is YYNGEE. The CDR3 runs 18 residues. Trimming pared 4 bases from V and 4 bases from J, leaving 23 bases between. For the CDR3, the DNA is TGTGCCAGCAGCCCTCAGGAGCATATAACCGACCCCACCGGGGAGCTGTTTTTT. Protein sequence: CASSPQEHITDPTGELFF.

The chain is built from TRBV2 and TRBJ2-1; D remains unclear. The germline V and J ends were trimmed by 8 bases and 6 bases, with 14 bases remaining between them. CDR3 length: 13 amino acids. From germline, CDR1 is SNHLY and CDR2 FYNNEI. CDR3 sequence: CASGAGLGNEQFF. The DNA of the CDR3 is TGTGCCAGCGGAGCTGGGCTGGGCAATGAGCAGTTCTTC.

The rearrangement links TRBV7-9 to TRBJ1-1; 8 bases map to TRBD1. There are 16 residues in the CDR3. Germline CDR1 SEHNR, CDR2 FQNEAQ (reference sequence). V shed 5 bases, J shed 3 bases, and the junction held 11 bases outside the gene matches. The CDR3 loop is CASSPEGRGHDTEAFF. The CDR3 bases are TGTGCCAGCAGCCCAGAGGGCAGGGGGCATGACACTGAAGCTTTCTTT.

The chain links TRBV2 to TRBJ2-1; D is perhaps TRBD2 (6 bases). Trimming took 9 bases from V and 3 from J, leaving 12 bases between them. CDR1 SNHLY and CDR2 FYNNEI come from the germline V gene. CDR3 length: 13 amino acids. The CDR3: CASTPGSYNEQFF. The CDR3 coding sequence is TGTGCCAGTACACCCGGGAGCTACAATGAGCAGTTCTTC.

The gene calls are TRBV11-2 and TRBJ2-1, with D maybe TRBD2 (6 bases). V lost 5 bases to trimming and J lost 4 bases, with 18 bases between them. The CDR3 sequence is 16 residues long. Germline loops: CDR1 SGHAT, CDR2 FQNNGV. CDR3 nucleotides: TGTGCCAGCAGCCCCCGAGGCCCTAGCGCATACAATGAGCAGTTCTTC. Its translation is CASSPRGPSAYNEQFF.

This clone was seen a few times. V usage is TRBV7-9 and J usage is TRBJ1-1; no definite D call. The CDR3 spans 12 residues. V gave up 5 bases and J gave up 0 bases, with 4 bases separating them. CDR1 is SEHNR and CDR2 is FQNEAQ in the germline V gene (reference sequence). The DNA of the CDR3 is TGTGCCAGCAGCCGTATGAACACTGAAGCTTTCTTT. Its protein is CASSRMNTEAFF.

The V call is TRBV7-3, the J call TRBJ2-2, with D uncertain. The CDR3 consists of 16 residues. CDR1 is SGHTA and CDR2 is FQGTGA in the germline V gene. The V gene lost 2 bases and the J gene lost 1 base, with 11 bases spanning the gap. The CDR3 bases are TGTGCCAGCAGCTTAGGTATTGCTGGGAACACCGGGGAGCTGTTTTTT. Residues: CASSLGIAGNTGELFF.

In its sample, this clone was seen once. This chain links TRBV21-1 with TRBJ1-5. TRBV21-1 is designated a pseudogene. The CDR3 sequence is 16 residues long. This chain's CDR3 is CAHTRGGVEGNQPQHF. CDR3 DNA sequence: TGTGCCCATACCCGGGGGGGGGTGGAAGGCAATCAGCCCCAGCATTTT.

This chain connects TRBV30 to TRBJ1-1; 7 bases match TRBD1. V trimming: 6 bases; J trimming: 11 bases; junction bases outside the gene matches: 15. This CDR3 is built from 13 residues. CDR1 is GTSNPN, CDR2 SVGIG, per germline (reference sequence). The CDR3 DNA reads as TGTGCCTGCCCCTCGGGAGGGGGCGGTGGGGCTTTCTTT. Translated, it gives CACPSGGGGGAFF.

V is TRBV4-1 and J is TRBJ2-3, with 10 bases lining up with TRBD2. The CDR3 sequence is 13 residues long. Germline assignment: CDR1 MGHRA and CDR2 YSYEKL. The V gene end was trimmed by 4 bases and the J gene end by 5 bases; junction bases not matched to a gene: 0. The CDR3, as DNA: TGCGCCAGCAGCCTAGCGGGGGGAGATACGCAGTATTTT. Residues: CASSLAGGDTQYF.

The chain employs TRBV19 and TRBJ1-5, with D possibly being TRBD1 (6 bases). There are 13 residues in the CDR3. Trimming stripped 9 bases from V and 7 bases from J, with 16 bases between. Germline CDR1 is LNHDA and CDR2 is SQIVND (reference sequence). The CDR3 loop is CASDARGEQPQHF. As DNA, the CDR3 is TGTGCCAGCGACGCGAGGGGGGAACAGCCCCAGCATTTT. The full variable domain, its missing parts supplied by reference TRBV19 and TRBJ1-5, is DGGITQSPKYLFRKEGQNVTLSCEQNLNHDAMYWYRQDPGQGLRLIYYSQIVNDFQKGDIAEGYSVSREKKESFPLTVTSAQKNPTAFYLCASDARGEQPQHFGDGTRLSIL.

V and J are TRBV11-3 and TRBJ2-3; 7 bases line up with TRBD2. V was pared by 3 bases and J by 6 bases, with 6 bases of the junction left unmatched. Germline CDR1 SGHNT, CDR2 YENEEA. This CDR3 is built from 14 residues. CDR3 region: CASSLGDYGDTQYF. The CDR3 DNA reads TGTGCCAGCAGCTTGGGGGACTATGGGGATACGCAGTATTTT.

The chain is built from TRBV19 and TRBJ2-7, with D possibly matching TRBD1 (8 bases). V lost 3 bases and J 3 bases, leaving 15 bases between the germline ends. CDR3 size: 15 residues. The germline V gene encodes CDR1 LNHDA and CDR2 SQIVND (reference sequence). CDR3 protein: CASSMGGTGGYEQYF. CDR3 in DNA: TGTGCCAGTAGTATGGGAGGGACAGGAGGCTACGAGCAGTACTTC.